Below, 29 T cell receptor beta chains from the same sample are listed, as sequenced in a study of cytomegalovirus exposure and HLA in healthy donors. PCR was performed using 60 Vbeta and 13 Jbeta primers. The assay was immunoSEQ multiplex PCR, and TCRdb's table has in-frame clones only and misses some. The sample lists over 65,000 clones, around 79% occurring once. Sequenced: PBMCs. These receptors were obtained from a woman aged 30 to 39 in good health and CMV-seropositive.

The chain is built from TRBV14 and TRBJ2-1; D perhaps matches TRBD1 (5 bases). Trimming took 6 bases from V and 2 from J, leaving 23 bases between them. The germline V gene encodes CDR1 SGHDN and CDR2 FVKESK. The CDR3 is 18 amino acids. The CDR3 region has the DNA TGTGCCAGCAGTCCCCGGCAGGGCCAGATACGGCCCTACAATGAGCAGTTCTTC. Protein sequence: CASSPRQGQIRPYNEQFF. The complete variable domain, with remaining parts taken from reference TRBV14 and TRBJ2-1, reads EAGVTQFPSHSVIEKGQTVTLRCDPISGHDNLYWYRRVMGKEIKFLLHFVKESKQDESGMPNNRFLAERTGGTYSTLKVQPAELEDSGVYFCASSPRQGQIRPYNEQFFGPGTRLTVL.

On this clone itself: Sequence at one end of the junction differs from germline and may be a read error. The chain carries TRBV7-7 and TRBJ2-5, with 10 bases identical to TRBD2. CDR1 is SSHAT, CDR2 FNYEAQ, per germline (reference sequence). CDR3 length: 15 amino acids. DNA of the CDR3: TGTGCTAGCAGCTTAGGCTCTAGCGGGGGAGAGACCCAGTACTTC. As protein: CASSLGSSGGETQYF.

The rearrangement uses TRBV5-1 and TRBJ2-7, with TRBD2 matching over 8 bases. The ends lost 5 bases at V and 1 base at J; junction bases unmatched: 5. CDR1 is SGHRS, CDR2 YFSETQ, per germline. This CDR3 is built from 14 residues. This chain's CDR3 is CASRYSGTSYEQYF. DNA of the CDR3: TGCGCCAGCAGGTATAGCGGGACTTCCTACGAGCAGTACTTC.

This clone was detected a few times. The chain's CDR3 is CASSLDGQGKWAEAFF. The CDR3 bases are TGTGCCAGCAGCTTGGATGGACAGGGGAAATGGGCTGAAGCTTTCTTT. The V gene is TRBV5-6, the J gene TRBJ1-1; 9 nucleotides align to TRBD1. Germline V gene data show CDR1 as SGHDT and CDR2 as YYEEEE. There are 16 residues in the CDR3. J lost 6 bases, V lost 0 bases, and 9 bases had no gene match.

CDR3 region: CASRVGGGTDTQYF. The CDR3 nucleotides read TGTGCCAGCAGGGTCGGCGGGGGCACAGATACGCAGTATTTT. The rearrangement joins TRBV27 to TRBJ2-3; weak D call: TRBD2 (6 bases). The CDR3 spans 14 residues. Germline-derived CDR1 and CDR2 are MNHEY and SMNVEV (reference sequence). The V gene lost 6 bases and the J gene lost 1 base, with 11 bases spanning the gap.

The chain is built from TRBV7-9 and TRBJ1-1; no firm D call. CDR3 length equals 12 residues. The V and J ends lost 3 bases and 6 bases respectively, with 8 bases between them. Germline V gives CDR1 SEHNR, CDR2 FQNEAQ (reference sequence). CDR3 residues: CASSFERAEAFF. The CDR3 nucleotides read TGTGCCAGCAGCTTCGAGCGAGCTGAAGCTTTCTTT.

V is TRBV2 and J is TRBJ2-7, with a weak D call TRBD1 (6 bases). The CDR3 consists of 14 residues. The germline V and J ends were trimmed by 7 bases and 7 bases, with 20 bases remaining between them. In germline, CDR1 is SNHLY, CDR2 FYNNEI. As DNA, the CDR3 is TGTGCCAGCAAGAATAGGGACAATGCAGGGGAGCAGTACTTC. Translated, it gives CASKNRDNAGEQYF.

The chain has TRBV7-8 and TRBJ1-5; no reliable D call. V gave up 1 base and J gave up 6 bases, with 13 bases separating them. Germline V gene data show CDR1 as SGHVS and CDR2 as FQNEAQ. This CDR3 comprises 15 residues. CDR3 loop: CASSLGWGEGQPQHF. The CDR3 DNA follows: TGTGCCAGCAGCTTAGGGTGGGGAGAGGGTCAGCCCCAGCATTTT.

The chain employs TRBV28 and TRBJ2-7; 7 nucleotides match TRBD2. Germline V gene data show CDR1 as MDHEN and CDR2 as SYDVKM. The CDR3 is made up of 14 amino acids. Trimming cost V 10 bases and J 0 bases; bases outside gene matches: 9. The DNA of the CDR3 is TGTGCCACCTCGCTACTAGCGTACTCCTACGAGCAGTACTTC. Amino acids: CATSLLAYSYEQYF.

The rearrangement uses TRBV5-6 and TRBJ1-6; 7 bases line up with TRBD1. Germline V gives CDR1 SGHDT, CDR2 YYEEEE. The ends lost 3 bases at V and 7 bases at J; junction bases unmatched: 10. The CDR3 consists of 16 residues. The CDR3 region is CASSSTTGKGNSPLHF. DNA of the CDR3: TGTGCCAGCAGCTCGACGACAGGGAAGGGGAATTCACCCCTCCACTTT.

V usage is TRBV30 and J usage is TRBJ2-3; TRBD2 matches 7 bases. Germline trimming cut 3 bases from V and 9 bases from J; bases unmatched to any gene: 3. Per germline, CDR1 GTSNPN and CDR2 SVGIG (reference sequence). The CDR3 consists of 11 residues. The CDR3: CAWSGTTTQYF. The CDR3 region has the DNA TGTGCCTGGAGCGGGACTACGACGCAGTATTTT.

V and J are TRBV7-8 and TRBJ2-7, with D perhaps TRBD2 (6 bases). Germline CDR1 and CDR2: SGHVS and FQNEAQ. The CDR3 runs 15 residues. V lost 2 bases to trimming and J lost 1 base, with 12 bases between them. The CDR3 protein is CASSLRRDLSYEQYF. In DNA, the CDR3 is TGTGCCAGCAGCTTACGAAGGGACTTGTCCTACGAGCAGTACTTC.

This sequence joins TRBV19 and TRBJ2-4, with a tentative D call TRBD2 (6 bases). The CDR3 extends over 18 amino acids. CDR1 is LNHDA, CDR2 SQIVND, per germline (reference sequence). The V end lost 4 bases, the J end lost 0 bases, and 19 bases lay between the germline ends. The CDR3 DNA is TGTGCCAGTAGTACCTACCGGGACTCTAGCACAGCCAAAAACATTCAGTACTTC. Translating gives CASSTYRDSSTAKNIQYF.

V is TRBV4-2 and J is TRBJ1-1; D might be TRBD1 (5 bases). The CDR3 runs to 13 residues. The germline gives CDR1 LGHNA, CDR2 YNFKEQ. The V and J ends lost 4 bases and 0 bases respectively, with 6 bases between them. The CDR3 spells CASSPTVNTEAFF. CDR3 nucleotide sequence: TGTGCCAGCAGCCCGACAGTGAACACTGAAGCTTTCTTT.

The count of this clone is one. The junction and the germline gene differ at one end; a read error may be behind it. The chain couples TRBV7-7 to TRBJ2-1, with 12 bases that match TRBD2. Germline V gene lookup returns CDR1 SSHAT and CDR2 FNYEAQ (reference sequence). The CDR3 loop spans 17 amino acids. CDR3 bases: TGTGCTAGCAGCTTGAGCGAAGGACTAGCGGGGCGGAATGAGCAGTTCTTC. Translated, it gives CASSLSEGLAGRNEQFF.

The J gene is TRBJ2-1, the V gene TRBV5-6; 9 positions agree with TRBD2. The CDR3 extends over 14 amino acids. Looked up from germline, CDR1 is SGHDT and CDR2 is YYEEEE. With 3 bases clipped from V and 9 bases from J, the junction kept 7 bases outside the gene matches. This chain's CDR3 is CASSWGGRASEQFF. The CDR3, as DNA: TGTGCCAGCAGCTGGGGCGGGAGGGCCTCTGAGCAGTTCTTC.

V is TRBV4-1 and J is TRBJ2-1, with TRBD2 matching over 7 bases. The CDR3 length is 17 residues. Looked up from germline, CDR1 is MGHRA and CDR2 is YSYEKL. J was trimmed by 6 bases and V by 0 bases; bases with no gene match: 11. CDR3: CASSQESASGRGNEQFF. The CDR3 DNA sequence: TGCGCCAGCAGCCAAGAATCGGCTAGCGGCCGGGGCAATGAGCAGTTCTTC.

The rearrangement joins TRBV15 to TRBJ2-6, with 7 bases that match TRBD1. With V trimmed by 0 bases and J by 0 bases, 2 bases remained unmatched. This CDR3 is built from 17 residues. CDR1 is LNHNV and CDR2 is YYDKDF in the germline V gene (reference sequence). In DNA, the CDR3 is TGTGCCACCAGCAGAGATGGGGACAGCTCTGGGGCCAACGTCCTGACTTTC. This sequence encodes CATSRDGDSSGANVLTF.

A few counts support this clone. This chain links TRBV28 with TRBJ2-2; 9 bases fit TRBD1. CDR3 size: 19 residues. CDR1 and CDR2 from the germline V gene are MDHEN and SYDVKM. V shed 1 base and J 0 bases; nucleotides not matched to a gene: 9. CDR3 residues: CASSLYPLRQGANTGELFF. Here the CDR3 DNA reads TGTGCCAGCAGTTTATACCCCCTCCGACAGGGGGCGAACACCGGGGAGCTGTTTTTT.

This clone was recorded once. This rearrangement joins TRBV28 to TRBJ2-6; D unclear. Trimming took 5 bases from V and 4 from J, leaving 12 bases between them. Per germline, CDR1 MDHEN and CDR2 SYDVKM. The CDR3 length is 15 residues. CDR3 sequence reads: CASSLLKTGANVLTF. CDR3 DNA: TGTGCCAGCAGTCTCCTGAAGACAGGGGCCAACGTCCTGACTTTC.

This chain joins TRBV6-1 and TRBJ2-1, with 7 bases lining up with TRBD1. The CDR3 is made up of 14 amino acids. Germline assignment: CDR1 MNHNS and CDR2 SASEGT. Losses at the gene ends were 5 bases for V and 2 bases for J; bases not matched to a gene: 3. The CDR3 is CASSQDRAYNEQFF. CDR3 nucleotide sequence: TGTGCCAGCAGTCAAGACAGGGCCTACAATGAGCAGTTCTTC.

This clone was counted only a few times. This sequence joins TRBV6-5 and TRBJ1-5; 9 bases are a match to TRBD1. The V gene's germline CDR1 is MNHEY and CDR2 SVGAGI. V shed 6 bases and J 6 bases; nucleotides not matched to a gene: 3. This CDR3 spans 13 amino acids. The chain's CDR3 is CASSTGGGQPQHF. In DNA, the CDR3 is TGTGCCAGCAGCACAGGGGGCGGTCAGCCCCAGCATTTT.

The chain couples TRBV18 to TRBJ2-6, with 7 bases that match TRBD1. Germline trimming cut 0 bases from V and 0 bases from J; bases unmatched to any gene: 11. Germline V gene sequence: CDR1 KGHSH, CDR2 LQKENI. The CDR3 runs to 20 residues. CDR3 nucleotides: TGTGCCAGCTCACCACCTATCCGGACAGGAATATACTCTGGGGCCAACGTCCTGACTTTC. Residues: CASSPPIRTGIYSGANVLTF.

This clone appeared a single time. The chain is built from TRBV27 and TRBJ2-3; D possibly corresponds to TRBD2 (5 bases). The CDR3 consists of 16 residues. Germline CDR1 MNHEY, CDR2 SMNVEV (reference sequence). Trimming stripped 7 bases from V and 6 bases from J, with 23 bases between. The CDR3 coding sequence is TGTGCCAGCATCGAATTAGGGCGAGCGGCCGCGGATACGCAGTATTTT. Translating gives CASIELGRAAADTQYF.

The CDR3 protein is CASSSPGLGSSGANVLTF. Here the CDR3 DNA reads TGTGCCAGCAGTTCGCCGGGACTTGGGAGCTCTGGGGCCAACGTCCTGACTTTC. V gene TRBV28 combines with J gene TRBJ2-6; D is perhaps TRBD2 (6 bases). Trimming pared 4 bases from V and 0 bases from J, leaving 16 bases between. The CDR3 length is 18 residues. Germline V gene data show CDR1 as MDHEN and CDR2 as SYDVKM.

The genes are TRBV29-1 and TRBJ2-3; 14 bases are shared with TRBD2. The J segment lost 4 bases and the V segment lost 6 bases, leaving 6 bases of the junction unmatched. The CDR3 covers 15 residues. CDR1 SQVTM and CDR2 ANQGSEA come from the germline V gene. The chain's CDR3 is CSVRLAGGPADTQYF. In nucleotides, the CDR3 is TGCAGCGTCAGACTAGCGGGAGGGCCCGCAGATACGCAGTATTTT.

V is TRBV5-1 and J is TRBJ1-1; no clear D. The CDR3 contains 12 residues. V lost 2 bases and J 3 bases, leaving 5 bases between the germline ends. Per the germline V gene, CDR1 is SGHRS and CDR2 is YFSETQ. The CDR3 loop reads CASSFGDTEAFF. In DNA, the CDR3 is TGCGCCAGCAGCTTCGGGGACACTGAAGCTTTCTTT.

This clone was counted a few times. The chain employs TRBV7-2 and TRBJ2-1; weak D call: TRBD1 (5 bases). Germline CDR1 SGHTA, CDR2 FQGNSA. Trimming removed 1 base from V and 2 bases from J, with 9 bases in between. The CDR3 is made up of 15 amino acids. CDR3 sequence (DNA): TGTGCCAGCAGCTTAGGGGTGGGGCCCTACAATGAGCAGTTCTTC. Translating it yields CASSLGVGPYNEQFF.

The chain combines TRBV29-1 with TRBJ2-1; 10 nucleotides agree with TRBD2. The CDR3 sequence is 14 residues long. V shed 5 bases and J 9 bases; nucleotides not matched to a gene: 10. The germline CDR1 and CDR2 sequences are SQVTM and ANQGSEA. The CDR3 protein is CSVPGTSVLCEQFF. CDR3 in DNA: TGCAGCGTTCCCGGGACTAGCGTCCTATGTGAGCAGTTCTTC.